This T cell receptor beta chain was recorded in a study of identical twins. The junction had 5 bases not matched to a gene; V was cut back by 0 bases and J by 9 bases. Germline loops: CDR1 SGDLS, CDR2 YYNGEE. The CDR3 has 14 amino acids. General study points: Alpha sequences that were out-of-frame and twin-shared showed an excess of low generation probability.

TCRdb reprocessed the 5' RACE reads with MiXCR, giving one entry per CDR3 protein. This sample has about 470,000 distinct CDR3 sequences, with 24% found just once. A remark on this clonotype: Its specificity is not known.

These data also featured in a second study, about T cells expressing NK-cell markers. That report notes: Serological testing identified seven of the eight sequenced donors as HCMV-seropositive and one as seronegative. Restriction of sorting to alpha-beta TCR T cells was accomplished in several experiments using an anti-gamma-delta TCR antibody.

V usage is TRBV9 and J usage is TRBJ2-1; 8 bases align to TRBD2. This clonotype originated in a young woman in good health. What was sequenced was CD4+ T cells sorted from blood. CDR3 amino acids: CASSVEGLGSEQFF. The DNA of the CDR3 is TGTGCCAGCAGCGTAGAGGGACTAGGGAGTGAGCAGTTCTTC.